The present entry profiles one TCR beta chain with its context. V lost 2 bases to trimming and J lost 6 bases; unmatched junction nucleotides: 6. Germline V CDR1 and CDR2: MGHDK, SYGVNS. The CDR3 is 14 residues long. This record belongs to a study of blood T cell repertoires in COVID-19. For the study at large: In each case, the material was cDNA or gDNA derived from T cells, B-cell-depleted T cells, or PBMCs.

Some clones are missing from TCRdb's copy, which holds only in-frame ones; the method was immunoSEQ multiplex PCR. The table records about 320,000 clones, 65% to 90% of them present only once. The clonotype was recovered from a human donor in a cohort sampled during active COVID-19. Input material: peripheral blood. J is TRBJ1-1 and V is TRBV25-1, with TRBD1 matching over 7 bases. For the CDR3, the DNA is TGTGCCAGCAGTGAAACGTGGACAGGTTCTGAAGCTTTCTTT. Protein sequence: CASSETWTGSEAFF.